This passage covers 9 T cell receptor beta chains from one sample sequenced in a study of T cells after yellow fever vaccination. TCRdb reprocessed the 5' RACE reads via MiXCR and lists one record per CDR3 protein. The repertoire holds about 73,000 distinct CDR3 sequences, roughly 7.4% seen once, with 41% in the top ten. The sample in question was CD8+ T cells sorted from PBMCs, obtained on the day of the yellow fever booster vaccination. The receptors were gathered from a man aged 30 to 39 who received the YFV17D yellow fever vaccine.

CDR3: CASSAGLAGEAYEQYF. CDR3 DNA sequence: TGTGCCAGCAGCGCGGGACTAGCGGGAGAGGCCTACGAGCAGTACTTC. The rearrangement uses TRBV7-9 and TRBJ2-7; the match to TRBD2 covers 14 bases. This CDR3 is built from 16 residues. Losses at the gene ends were 5 bases for V and 2 bases for J; bases not matched to a gene: 5. Germline CDR1 reads SEHNR; CDR2 reads FQNEAQ (reference sequence).

The chain is built from TRBV9 and TRBJ2-2; D is perhaps TRBD1 (5 bases). Germline values: CDR1 SGDLS, CDR2 YYNGEE. The CDR3 consists of 14 residues. The V end was cut by 4 bases, the J end by 7 bases, with 14 bases between. The CDR3 loop is CASSPRTGFGELFF. CDR3 DNA sequence: TGTGCCAGCAGCCCCCGAACAGGTTTCGGGGAGCTGTTTTTT.

The J gene is TRBJ1-4, the V gene TRBV10-3; D unclear. Trimming removed 2 bases at V and 5 bases at J, with 9 bases between. In germline, CDR1 is ENHRY, CDR2 SYGVKD. The length of the CDR3 is 14 residues. This CDR3 is CAISETEGNEKLFF. The CDR3 region has the DNA TGTGCCATCAGTGAGACAGAGGGCAATGAAAAACTGTTTTTT.

The V and J genes are TRBV6-5 and TRBJ1-5; TRBD1 is a possible D gene (5 bases). V was pared by 2 bases and J by 3 bases, with 11 bases between. Germline CDR1 MNHEY, CDR2 SVGAGI. The CDR3 consists of 15 residues. The CDR3 protein is CASSYATGANQPQHF. As DNA, the CDR3 is TGTGCCAGCAGTTACGCAACCGGGGCCAATCAGCCCCAGCATTTT.

This clonotype was counted ten times or more. The chain carries TRBV29-1 and TRBJ2-2; D may be TRBD1 (5 bases). This CDR3 is built from 15 residues. V dropped 4 bases and J dropped 3 bases, with 15 bases sitting between them. Germline assignment: CDR1 SQVTM and CDR2 ANQGSEA. CDR3 protein: CSVAPLDSHTGELFF. The CDR3 DNA sequence: TGCAGCGTTGCACCTCTTGACAGCCACACCGGGGAGCTGTTTTTT.

There are a few counts of this clonotype. The chain has TRBV6-1 and TRBJ2-1, with a weak D call TRBD2 (5 bases). The germline V gene has CDR1 MNHNS and CDR2 SASEGT. The CDR3 extends over 11 amino acids. V was shortened by 7 bases and J by 8 bases, with 9 bases between the two germline ends. DNA of the CDR3: TGTGCCAGCATAGCGCGGGATGAGCAGTTCTTC. It encodes CASIARDEQFF.

The genes are TRBV25-1 and TRBJ2-3, with 8 bases aligning to TRBD1. The germline V gene encodes CDR1 MGHDK and CDR2 SYGVNS. J gave up 3 bases and V 7 bases, and 18 bases lay outside the gene matches. This CDR3 region has 18 residues. The CDR3 region has the DNA TGTGCCAGCACTCCCCAGGCTCGGGCAGGGGGCTTAACAGATACGCAGTATTTT. Its protein product is CASTPQARAGGLTDTQYF.

Relative to its sample, this clonotype is large. The chain uses TRBV7-8 and TRBJ2-2; tentatively, D is TRBD2 (5 bases). The CDR3 sequence is 14 residues long. Trimming removed 3 bases at V and 4 bases at J, with 9 bases between. Germline V gives CDR1 SGHVS, CDR2 FQNEAQ. CDR3 sequence: CASSFTAGTGELFF. CDR3 in DNA: TGTGCCAGCAGCTTTACGGCGGGCACCGGGGAGCTGTTTTTT.

This clonotype was found many times. This rearrangement joins TRBV20-1 to TRBJ2-7; no clear D. The V gene's germline CDR1 is DFQATT and CDR2 SNEGSKA (reference sequence). V was clipped by 3 bases and J by 3 bases, with 15 bases between them. CDR3 length: 14 residues. The CDR3 region is CSASLAEASYEQYF. The DNA for the CDR3 is TGCAGTGCTAGTTTAGCTGAAGCCAGCTACGAGCAGTACTTC.